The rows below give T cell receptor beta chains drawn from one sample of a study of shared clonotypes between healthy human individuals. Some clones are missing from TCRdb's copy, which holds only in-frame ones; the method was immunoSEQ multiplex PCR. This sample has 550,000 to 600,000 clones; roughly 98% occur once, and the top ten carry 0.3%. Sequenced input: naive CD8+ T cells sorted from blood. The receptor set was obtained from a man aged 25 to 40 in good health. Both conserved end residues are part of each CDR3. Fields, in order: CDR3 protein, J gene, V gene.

cdr3_aa: CASSEARAGRSTDTQYF
j_call: TRBJ2-3
v_call: TRBV6-1

cdr3_aa: CASSLRLAADAYNEQFF
j_call: TRBJ2-1
v_call: TRBV4-1

cdr3_aa: CASSMEATTDTQYF
j_call: TRBJ2-3
v_call: TRBV19

cdr3_aa: CANEEGTQYF
j_call: TRBJ2-5
v_call: TRBV10-2

cdr3_aa: CASSLGQGGIDSYNEQFF
j_call: TRBJ2-1
v_call: TRBV28

cdr3_aa: CASTTTPTGYNEQFF
j_call: TRBJ2-1
v_call: TRBV19

cdr3_aa: CASSGQDSFSGNTIYF
j_call: TRBJ1-3
v_call: TRBV11-2

cdr3_aa: CASSPTGVEYGYTF
j_call: TRBJ1-2
v_call: TRBV7-9

cdr3_aa: CSVGDRGPAGANVLTF
j_call: TRBJ2-6
v_call: TRBV29-1

cdr3_aa: CASSDRSGTGELFF
j_call: TRBJ2-2
v_call: TRBV25-1

cdr3_aa: CATSRARGALQPQHF
j_call: TRBJ1-5
v_call: TRBV15

cdr3_aa: CASSPFGSGDYNEQFF
j_call: TRBJ2-1
v_call: TRBV7-2

cdr3_aa: CASGEVTDTQYF
j_call: TRBJ2-3
v_call: TRBV27

cdr3_aa: CASSLVPVGTPQTQYF
j_call: TRBJ2-5
v_call: TRBV11-2

cdr3_aa: CASSLGLAAYNEQFF
j_call: TRBJ2-1
v_call: TRBV5-6

cdr3_aa: CAWSGGQNNEKLFF
j_call: TRBJ1-4
v_call: TRBV30

cdr3_aa: CASSFHRDGNYEQYF
j_call: TRBJ2-7
v_call: TRBV7-9

cdr3_aa: CASSFSASAYEQYF
j_call: TRBJ2-7
v_call: TRBV13

cdr3_aa: CASSEVGWGEETQYF
j_call: TRBJ2-5
v_call: TRBV6-1

cdr3_aa: CGSEGGPNTGELFF
j_call: TRBJ2-2
v_call: TRBV29-1

cdr3_aa: CASSADISYEQYF
j_call: TRBJ2-7
v_call: TRBV18

cdr3_aa: CASSLFSYEQYF
j_call: TRBJ2-7
v_call: TRBV28